This TCR beta chain emerged from a study of cytomegalovirus exposure and HLA in healthy donors. Study results and caveats: Among donors in an Asian-associated ancestry cluster, a later analysis reportedly found fewer N-insertions than the roughly 610-donor mean. Common viral pathogens (according to a later analysis) appeared linked to several of the most significant clusters.

Notes on this clone: Antigen: not known.

The CDR3 length is 21 residues. The V segment lost 1 base and the J segment 3 bases; nucleotides outside the gene matches: 17. CDR1 LGHNA and CDR2 YNFKEQ come from the germline V gene. The PCR contained 60 Vbeta and 13 Jbeta primers. Clones were read by immunoSEQ multiplex PCR, and TCRdb kept only the in-frame ones, dropping some. In the table there are about 130,000 clones, approximately 78% of which are singletons. The gene calls are TRBV4-2 and TRBJ2-2; 10 nucleotides match TRBD1. This TCR came from a human donor in good health. The sequencing input was PBMCs. CDR3 sequence: CASSQGWGTGVVMSHTGELFF. The CDR3 DNA reads as TGTGCCAGCAGCCAAGGGTGGGGGACAGGGGTAGTTATGTCGCACACCGGGGAGCTGTTTTTT.